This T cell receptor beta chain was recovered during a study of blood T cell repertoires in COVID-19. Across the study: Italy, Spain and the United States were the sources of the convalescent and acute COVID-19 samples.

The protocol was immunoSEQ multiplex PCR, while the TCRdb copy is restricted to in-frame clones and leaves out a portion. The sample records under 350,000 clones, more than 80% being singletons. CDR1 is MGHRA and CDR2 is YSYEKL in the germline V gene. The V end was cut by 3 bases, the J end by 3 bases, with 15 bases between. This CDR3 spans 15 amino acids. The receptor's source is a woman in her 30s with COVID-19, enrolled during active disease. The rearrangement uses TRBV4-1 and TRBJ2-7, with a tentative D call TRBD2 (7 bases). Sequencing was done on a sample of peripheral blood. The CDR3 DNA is TGCGCCAGCAGCCACCGGGACACGGGAGGCTACGAGCAGTACTTC. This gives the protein CASSHRDTGGYEQYF.